This TCR beta chain was documented in a study of OX40 agonist ivuxolimab in advanced cancers. Study summary: Dosing consisted of intravenous ivuxolimab at 0.01 to 10 mg/kg every 2 weeks. Aged 23 to 79 with a mean of 60 years, they were almost 85% male. Study conclusions and caveats: The study observed clonal expansion of CD4+ and CD8+ blood T cells by week 6 at 0.1 to 3.0 mg/kg. In a subset of nonresponders, normalized T-cell clonal expansion was also low.

Note on this clone: What it binds is not known.

Here immunoSEQ multiplex PCR was the method, and the copy in TCRdb shows in-frame clones only, minus some. The sample contains about 63,000 clones, over 75% of which appear only once. This CDR3 has 16 amino acids. V was shortened by 4 bases and J by 0 bases, with 13 bases between the two germline ends. The germline V gene encodes CDR1 SGHKS and CDR2 YYEKEE (reference sequence). J is TRBJ1-4 and V is TRBV5-5; a weak D match, TRBD1 (5 bases). This sequence was found in an adult with an advanced solid tumor such as melanoma, head and neck, liver or kidney cancer. Sample: CD4+ or CD8+ T cells sorted from blood, taken in a trial of the OX40 agonist ivuxolimab. The CDR3 nucleotides read TGTGCCAGCAGCCCCGGGGGAACTGCAACTAATGAAAAACTGTTTTTT. This codes for CASSPGGTATNEKLFF.